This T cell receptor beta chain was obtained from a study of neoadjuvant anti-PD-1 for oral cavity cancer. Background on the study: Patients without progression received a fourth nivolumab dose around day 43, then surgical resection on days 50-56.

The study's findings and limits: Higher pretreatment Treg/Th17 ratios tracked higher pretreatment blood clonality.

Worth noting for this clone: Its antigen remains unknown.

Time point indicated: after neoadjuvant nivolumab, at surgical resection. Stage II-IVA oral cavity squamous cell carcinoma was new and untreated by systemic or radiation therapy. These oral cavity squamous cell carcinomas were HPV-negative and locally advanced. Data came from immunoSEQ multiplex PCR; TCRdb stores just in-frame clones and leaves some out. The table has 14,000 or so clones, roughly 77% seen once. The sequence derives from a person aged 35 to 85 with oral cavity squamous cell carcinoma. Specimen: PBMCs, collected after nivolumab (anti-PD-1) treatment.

The chain's CDR3 is CASRRGNSRVYNEQFF. The DNA of the CDR3 is TGTGCCAGCAGGAGGGGCAACTCTCGGGTCTACAATGAGCAGTTCTTC. This chain links TRBV2 with TRBJ2-1, with D tentatively TRBD1 or TRBD2 (5 bases each). This CDR3 comprises 16 residues. Trimming cost V 6 bases and J 3 bases, with 18 bases left between them. Per the germline V gene, CDR1 is SNHLY and CDR2 is FYNNEI.